One sample yielded the 31 T cell receptor beta chains listed below, sequenced in a study of blood T cell repertoires in COVID-19. Produced via immunoSEQ multiplex PCR; TCRdb's table is partial and in-frame only. Of about 130,000 clones in the sample, 60% to 85% were seen once. Sequencing input: peripheral blood. The receptors derive from a man older than 75 with acute or convalescent COVID-19.

J is TRBJ2-7 and V is TRBV6-1; 10 bases are a match to TRBD1. V lost 1 base and J lost 0; bases outside the gene matches: 3. Germline V CDR1 and CDR2: MNHNS, SASEGT. This CDR3 is built from 16 residues. The CDR3 here is CASSEGQGAHSYEQYF. In DNA, the CDR3 is TGTGCCAGCAGTGAAGGACAGGGGGCGCACTCCTACGAGCAGTACTTC.

The CDR3 spells CASRGPGTDLWSYEQYF. Written as DNA, the CDR3 is TGTGCCAGCAGGGGCCCCGGGACAGACCTCTGGTCCTACGAGCAGTACTTC. The gene calls are TRBV2 and TRBJ2-7; 7 nucleotides agree with TRBD1. Losses at the gene ends were 6 bases for V and 1 base for J; bases not matched to a gene: 15. This CDR3 has 17 residues. Germline CDR1 and CDR2: SNHLY and FYNNEI.

The chain has TRBV6-5 and TRBJ1-4; 10 nucleotides match TRBD1. CDR3 length: 15 amino acids. J gave up 6 bases and V 6 bases, and 7 bases lay outside the gene matches. CDR1 and CDR2 (germline): MNHEY, SVGAGI. The CDR3 region has the DNA TGTGCCAGCAGGCCAGGGACAGGGGTCTATGAAAAACTGTTTTTT. This sequence encodes CASRPGTGVYEKLFF.

This clone occurred once. The chain links TRBV7-9 to TRBJ2-3, with D possibly TRBD1 on 6 matching bases. From germline, CDR1 is SEHNR and CDR2 FQNEAQ (reference sequence). V was shortened by 5 bases and J by 1 base, with 25 bases between the two germline ends. The CDR3 length is 19 residues. CDR3 in DNA: TGTGCCAGCAGCCTAACACACTCCCTCACAGGGCGCGGCACAGATACGCAGTATTTT. This codes for CASSLTHSLTGRGTDTQYF. Full variable domain (rest looked up from reference TRBV7-9 and TRBJ2-3): DTGVSQNPRHKITKRGQNVTFRCDPISEHNRLYWYRQTLGQGPEFLTYFQNEAQLEKSRLLSDRFSAERPKGSFSTLEIQRTEQGDSAMYLCASSLTHSLTGRGTDTQYFGPGTRLTVL.

This rearrangement joins TRBV25-1 to TRBJ2-4; tentatively, D is TRBD2 (6 bases). The germline V gene encodes CDR1 MGHDK and CDR2 SYGVNS. This CDR3 is 17 amino acids long. V was clipped by 4 bases and J by 1 base, with 17 bases between them. In DNA form, the CDR3 reads TGTGCCAGCAGTGTTTGGGACTGTCCAACGGCCAAAAACATTCAGTACTTC. Encoded protein: CASSVWDCPTAKNIQYF.

The V and J genes are TRBV2 and TRBJ2-2; D is unclear. CDR1 SNHLY and CDR2 FYNNEI come from the germline V gene. The V end was cut by 1 base, the J end by 11 bases, with 14 bases between. CDR3 size: 14 residues. The CDR3 is CASSEDPPPVELFF. The CDR3 region has the DNA TGTGCCAGCAGTGAAGACCCACCCCCGGTCGAGCTGTTTTTT.

V gene TRBV5-6 combines with J gene TRBJ2-5; D might be TRBD2 (6 bases). This CDR3 has 15 residues. V lost 0 bases and J 3 bases, leaving 12 bases between the germline ends. Germline-derived CDR1 and CDR2 are SGHDT and YYEEEE. The CDR3 DNA follows: TGTGCCAGCAGCTTGGCCGCAACTAGCAAAGAGACCCAGTACTTC. It is translated as CASSLAATSKETQYF.

This chain joins TRBV11-2 and TRBJ2-1; TRBD2 matches 8 bases. V dropped 7 bases and J dropped 4; count of bases not matched to a gene: 18. The CDR3 runs 18 residues. CDR1 and CDR2 (germline): SGHAT, FQNNGV. DNA of the CDR3: TGTGCCAGCACCTCAACGGGGGGGGCTAGCGGACGATACAATGAGCAGTTCTTC. Its protein is CASTSTGGASGRYNEQFF.

The chain joins TRBV19 to TRBJ2-2, with TRBD2 matching over 12 bases. CDR1 is LNHDA and CDR2 is SQIVND in the germline V gene (reference sequence). V lost 10 bases, J lost 8 bases, and 8 bases stayed unmatched. The CDR3 runs 14 residues. For the CDR3, the DNA is TGTGCCACCACACGGACTAGCGGGACTGGGGAGCTGTTTTTT. It specifies CATTRTSGTGELFF.

CDR3 loop: CASTLGRSQPQHF. The CDR3, as DNA: TGTGCCAGCACCCTGGGGAGGTCGCAGCCCCAGCATTTT. The V call is TRBV2, the J call TRBJ1-5, with D unresolved. From germline, CDR1 is SNHLY and CDR2 FYNNEI. V lost 7 bases and J lost 7, with 14 bases in between. CDR3 length: 13 amino acids. Full variable domain (remainder filled in from reference TRBV2 and TRBJ1-5): EPEVTQTPSHQVTQMGQEVILRCVPISNHLYFYWYRQILGQKVEFLVSFYNNEISEKSEIFDDQFSVERPDGSNFTLKIRSTKLEDSAMYFCASTLGRSQPQHFGDGTRLSIL.

The chain carries TRBV29-1 and TRBJ2-5, with a tentative D call TRBD2 (6 bases). Germline V gene data show CDR1 as SQVTM and CDR2 as ANQGSEA. V was clipped by 2 bases and J by 8 bases, with 15 bases between them. The CDR3 extends over 13 amino acids. CDR3 DNA: TGCAGCGTTGAATACAGGAGGGACGGCACCCAGTACTTC. Protein: CSVEYRRDGTQYF.

The J gene is TRBJ1-1, the V gene TRBV2; 9 nucleotides match TRBD1. CDR1 and CDR2 from the germline V gene are SNHLY and FYNNEI. This CDR3 has 14 residues. V lost 6 bases and J lost 4; bases outside the gene matches: 6. CDR3 sequence: CASSPDRGITEAFF. The CDR3 DNA sequence: TGTGCCAGCAGCCCAGACAGGGGGATCACTGAAGCTTTCTTT.

J is TRBJ2-5 and V is TRBV2; 11 nucleotides match TRBD2. Germline V CDR1 and CDR2: SNHLY, FYNNEI. The trim removed 5 bases at V and 5 bases at J, leaving 4 bases unmatched. The CDR3 has 14 amino acids. The CDR3 spells CASSFRTSGETQYF. The CDR3 DNA reads TGTGCCAGCAGTTTTCGGACTAGCGGGGAGACCCAGTACTTC.

The V gene is TRBV7-8, the J gene TRBJ2-1; 8 bases are a match to TRBD2. V trimming: 0 bases; J trimming: 10 bases; junction bases outside the gene matches: 11. The CDR3 loop spans 16 amino acids. Germline V gene sequence: CDR1 SGHVS, CDR2 FQNEAQ. CDR3 sequence: CASSLAGAGGFSEQFF. The CDR3 DNA reads as TGTGCCAGCAGCTTAGCCGGCGCGGGGGGTTTTTCGGAGCAGTTCTTC.

This clone came up once. The chain uses TRBV7-6 and TRBJ2-7, with a possible D match to TRBD2 (7 bases). CDR3 length: 16 residues. V lost 5 bases to trimming and J lost 4 bases, with 21 bases between them. The germline V gene has CDR1 SGHVS and CDR2 FNYEAQ. The CDR3 DNA reads as TGTGCCAGCAGCCCGAGAGGGAGGGGGGGATTTTACGAGCAGTACTTC. Encoded protein: CASSPRGRGGFYEQYF.

The rearrangement links TRBV5-4 to TRBJ1-2; D perhaps matches TRBD1 (5 bases). V gave up 2 bases and J gave up 3 bases, with 11 bases separating them. The CDR3 is 14 amino acids. CDR1 and CDR2 (germline): SGHNT, YYREEE (reference sequence). CDR3 bases: TGTGCCAGCAGCTTTGACAGAAACTACTATGGCTACACCTTC. Amino acid sequence: CASSFDRNYYGYTF.

The chain recombines TRBV2 with TRBJ2-5; 9 bases align to TRBD1. CDR1 is SNHLY and CDR2 is FYNNEI in the germline V gene. Germline trimming cut 6 bases from V and 5 bases from J; bases unmatched to any gene: 10. This CDR3 has 15 amino acids. CDR3 in DNA: TGTGCCAGCAGATTACAGGGGGCGTTATGGGAGACCCAGTACTTC. The encoded protein is CASRLQGALWETQYF.

The genes are TRBV10-3 and TRBJ1-1; 9 nucleotides agree with TRBD1. CDR3 length: 14 residues. Germline CDR1 ENHRY, CDR2 SYGVKD. V dropped 6 bases and J dropped 5; count of bases not matched to a gene: 7. In DNA form, the CDR3 reads TGTGCCATCAGACCACAGGGGGCTTTTACTGAAGCTTTCTTT. Its translation: CAIRPQGAFTEAFF.

V gene TRBV18 combines with J gene TRBJ1-1; 8 bases agree with TRBD1. V dropped 4 bases and J dropped 1; count of bases not matched to a gene: 5. CDR1 and CDR2 (germline): KGHSH, LQKENI. The CDR3 runs 15 residues. DNA for the CDR3: TGTGCCAGCTCACGATCAGGGACAGGGAACACTGAAGCTTTCTTT. As protein: CASSRSGTGNTEAFF.

This chain joins TRBV29-1 and TRBJ1-2; 8 bases match TRBD1. The CDR3 sequence is 11 residues long. Germline V gene lookup returns CDR1 SQVTM and CDR2 ANQGSEA. V gave up 4 bases and J gave up 6 bases; unmatched junction bases: 1. The CDR3 coding sequence is TGCAGCGTTGGACAGGGGAATGGCTACACCTTC. Its protein is CSVGQGNGYTF.

This sequence joins TRBV4-1 and TRBJ2-7, with a tentative D call TRBD1 (5 bases). This CDR3 comprises 16 residues. V lost 0 bases and J 2 bases, leaving 14 bases between the germline ends. Looked up from germline, CDR1 is MGHRA and CDR2 is YSYEKL. CDR3 residues: CASSQEGATETYEQYF. The DNA of the CDR3 is TGCGCCAGCAGCCAAGAAGGGGCGACAGAGACCTACGAGCAGTACTTC.

The chain joins TRBV9 to TRBJ1-2; 7 bases are a match to TRBD1. The CDR3 consists of 15 residues. The ends lost 4 bases at V and 4 bases at J; junction bases unmatched: 10. Germline CDR1 and CDR2: SGDLS and YYNGEE. The CDR3 protein is CASSPAGTETYGYTF. The CDR3 region has the DNA TGTGCCAGCAGCCCGGCCGGGACAGAGACCTATGGCTACACCTTC. The full variable domain, completed using reference TRBV9 and TRBJ1-2, is DSGVTQTPKHLITATGQRVTLRCSPRSGDLSVYWYQQSLDQGLQFLIQYYNGEERAKGNILERFSAQQFPDLHSELNLSSLELGDSALYFCASSPAGTETYGYTFGSGTRLTVV.

The chain recombines TRBV6-1 with TRBJ2-7; 8 nucleotides match TRBD2. Germline CDR1 is MNHNS and CDR2 is SASEGT. V shed 3 bases and J 7 bases; nucleotides not matched to a gene: 8. This CDR3 has 14 residues. The CDR3 DNA reads as TGTGCCAGCAGTGAGGGACTAGGTGTTGGGGAGCAGTACTTC. This encodes CASSEGLGVGEQYF.

V and J are TRBV7-2 and TRBJ2-1; the match to TRBD2 covers 8 bases. The length of the CDR3 is 16 residues. CDR1 is SGHTA and CDR2 is FQGNSA in the germline V gene. Germline trimming cut 2 bases from V and 2 bases from J; bases unmatched to any gene: 5. CDR3 sequence (DNA): TGTGCCAGCAGCTTAAAGAGCGGGGGAACCTACAATGAGCAGTTCTTC. It codes for CASSLKSGGTYNEQFF.

The CDR3 reads CASSRMGSGVETQYF. CDR3 bases: TGTGCCAGCAGCCGCATGGGTAGCGGGGTTGAGACCCAGTACTTC. The chain has TRBV13 and TRBJ2-5; 8 bases map to TRBD2. The CDR3 is 15 amino acids. Germline V gene sequence: CDR1 PRHDT, CDR2 FYEKMQ (reference sequence). V trimming: 5 bases; J trimming: 5 bases; junction bases outside the gene matches: 10.

In this sample, this clone turned up once. The chain combines TRBV18 with TRBJ2-1; 7 nucleotides agree with TRBD1. The CDR3 covers 14 residues. Per the germline V gene, CDR1 is KGHSH and CDR2 is LQKENI. The V and J ends lost 5 bases and 2 bases, in that order; junction bases with no gene match: 3. The CDR3 nucleotides are TGTGCCAGCTCAGAGGGACAGCCCTACAATGAGCAGTTCTTC. Residues: CASSEGQPYNEQFF.

This rearrangement joins TRBV19 to TRBJ2-7; 8 bases fit TRBD1. Trimming at V came to 5 bases and at J to 0 bases, leaving 6 bases not matched to a gene. The CDR3 is made up of 15 amino acids. Germline V gene sequence: CDR1 LNHDA, CDR2 SQIVND (reference sequence). Written as DNA, the CDR3 is TGTGCCAGTAGTCCGGGACAGGAATTCTCCTACGAGCAGTACTTC. Translating it yields CASSPGQEFSYEQYF.

The gene calls are TRBV7-3 and TRBJ1-3; D is unclear. This CDR3 spans 15 amino acids. Germline CDR1 and CDR2: SGHTA and FQGTGA. V was pared by 2 bases and J by 0 bases, with 8 bases between. The CDR3 nucleotides read TGTGCCAGCAGCTTAGCGTCCAACTCTGGAAACACCATATATTTT. It is translated as CASSLASNSGNTIYF.

This clone was picked up a small number of times. The rearrangement joins TRBV3-1 (or the pseudogene TRBV3-2) to TRBJ2-5; TRBD2 aligns across 14 bases. The CDR3 has 18 amino acids. Per the germline V gene, CDR1 is LGHDT and CDR2 is YNNKEL (reference sequence). The junction had 10 bases not matched to a gene; V was cut back by 4 bases and J by 3 bases. In nucleotides, the CDR3 is TGTGCCAGCAGCCCACGACTAGCGGGGGGGCTTATTGAAGAGACCCAGTACTTC. It encodes CASSPRLAGGLIEETQYF.

J is TRBJ2-3 and V is TRBV5-8; 9 nucleotides agree with TRBD2. Per germline, CDR1 SGHTS and CDR2 YDEGEE. The trim removed 0 bases at V and 4 bases at J, leaving 6 bases unmatched. The CDR3 sequence is 16 residues long. The CDR3 is CASSLVGSGGADTQYF. The CDR3 DNA reads TGTGCCAGCAGCTTGGTGGGTAGCGGGGGCGCAGATACGCAGTATTTT.

The genes are TRBV9 and TRBJ2-7; 9 bases line up with TRBD2. The CDR3 consists of 13 residues. J gave up 10 bases and V 0 bases, and 5 bases lay outside the gene matches. Per germline, CDR1 SGDLS and CDR2 YYNGEE. CDR3 protein: CASSVDLAGIQYF. The CDR3 DNA follows: TGTGCCAGCAGCGTAGACCTAGCGGGGATCCAGTACTTC.